The 27 T cell receptor beta chains reported below all come from one sample, sequenced in a study of T cell changes during pregnancy in multiple sclerosis. This table comes from immunoSEQ multiplex PCR, and its TCRdb copy is limited to in-frame clones, with some not included. The sample includes approximately 130,000 clones, roughly 97% of them seen just once. Source: peripheral blood, taken after pregnancy. These TCRs come from a female donor with multiple sclerosis, enrolled in a pregnancy study.

J is TRBJ1-1 and V is TRBV4-1, with D tentatively TRBD1 (5 bases). Germline assignment: CDR1 MGHRA and CDR2 YSYEKL. V was trimmed by 3 bases and J by 0 bases, leaving 17 bases between them. The CDR3 has 17 residues. CDR3 in DNA: TGCGCCAGCAGCCACGGTACCAGGGATTACATGAACACTGAAGCTTTCTTT. This translates into CASSHGTRDYMNTEAFF.

V gene TRBV5-1 combines with J gene TRBJ1-1; maybe TRBD1 (5 bases). The germline V gene encodes CDR1 SGHRS and CDR2 YFSETQ. V was clipped by 3 bases and J by 5 bases, with 26 bases between them. The CDR3 length is 18 residues. CDR3 region: CASSSPITDAQQGTEAFF. In nucleotides, the CDR3 is TGCGCCAGCAGCTCGCCGATTACGGACGCGCAGCAGGGAACTGAAGCTTTCTTT.

This sequence joins TRBV6-6 and TRBJ2-7, with D possibly being TRBD1 (6 bases). The CDR3 length is 13 residues. The germline V gene encodes CDR1 MNHNY and CDR2 SVGAGI (reference sequence). V was trimmed by 4 bases and J by 4 bases, leaving 11 bases between them. The CDR3 sequence is CASSSGQPYEQYF. CDR3 coding DNA: TGTGCCAGCAGTTCTGGACAGCCGTACGAGCAGTACTTC.

This rearrangement joins TRBV18 to TRBJ1-2; 8 bases fit TRBD1. CDR1 is KGHSH, CDR2 LQKENI, per germline. The length of the CDR3 is 15 residues. V dropped 2 bases and J dropped 2; count of bases not matched to a gene: 4. In DNA, the CDR3 is TGTGCCAGCTCACCATTGACAGGGGAAAACTATGGCTACACCTTC. Amino acid sequence: CASSPLTGENYGYTF.

This chain connects TRBV27 to TRBJ2-7; 9 bases are a match to TRBD1. V lost 6 bases, J lost 3 bases, and 9 bases stayed unmatched. Germline V gene data show CDR1 as MNHEY and CDR2 as SMNVEV (reference sequence). The CDR3 is made up of 15 amino acids. The DNA of the CDR3 is TGTGCCAGCAGCCGCACAGGGGGCGCGATCTACGAGCAGTACTTC. Protein sequence: CASSRTGGAIYEQYF.

This chain uses TRBV5-4 with TRBJ2-1; 7 nucleotides match TRBD2. The CDR3 totals 15 residues. Germline-derived CDR1 and CDR2 are SGHNT and YYREEE (reference sequence). The V and J ends lost 3 bases and 0 bases, in that order; junction bases with no gene match: 3. In nucleotides, the CDR3 is TGTGCCAGCAGCTCTACTAGCGTCTCCTACAATGAGCAGTTCTTC. Translated: CASSSTSVSYNEQFF.

The V and J genes are TRBV7-9 and TRBJ2-7; tentative D call: TRBD2 (6 bases). The CDR3 covers 15 residues. V lost 0 bases, J lost 4 bases, and 13 bases lay in between. Germline V gene lookup returns CDR1 SEHNR and CDR2 FQNEAQ (reference sequence). The CDR3 DNA sequence: TGTGCCAGCAGCTTAGCGCCCGGACTACAGTACGAGCAGTACTTC. This translates into CASSLAPGLQYEQYF. Using reference TRBV7-9 and TRBJ2-7 for the parts outside the CDR3, the full variable domain is DTGVSQNPRHKITKRGQNVTFRCDPISEHNRLYWYRQTLGQGPEFLTYFQNEAQLEKSRLLSDRFSAERPKGSFSTLEIQRTEQGDSAMYLCASSLAPGLQYEQYFGPGTRLTVT.

The gene calls are TRBV20-1 and TRBJ2-1, with D unresolved. V dropped 6 bases and J dropped 8 bases, with 11 bases sitting between them. Germline-derived CDR1 and CDR2 are DFQATT and SNEGSKA (reference sequence). This CDR3 region has 11 residues. CDR3 region: CSANPRDEQFF. The DNA for the CDR3 is TGCAGTGCAAATCCTCGGGATGAGCAGTTCTTC.

The chain recombines TRBV7-9 with TRBJ2-5; TRBD2 agrees at 9 bases. Trimming at V came to 2 bases and at J to 5 bases, leaving 15 bases not matched to a gene. CDR1 and CDR2 from the germline V gene are SEHNR and FQNEAQ (reference sequence). The CDR3 is 18 residues long. For the CDR3, the DNA is TGTGCCAGCAGCTTAAGGTTGGGACTAGCCTCCGCCCAGGAGACCCAGTACTTC. This codes for CASSLRLGLASAQETQYF.

The V and J genes are TRBV10-3 and TRBJ2-5, with a tentative D call TRBD2 (5 bases). Trimming cost V 2 bases and J 4 bases, with 5 bases left between them. This CDR3 region has 12 residues. CDR1 ENHRY and CDR2 SYGVKD come from the germline V gene. The CDR3 is CAISEEGETQYF. The CDR3, as DNA: TGTGCCATCAGTGAGGAGGGAGAGACCCAGTACTTC.

The chain carries TRBV4-2 and TRBJ1-3; TRBD1 matches at 11 bases. The CDR3 has 20 residues. Germline loops: CDR1 LGHNA, CDR2 YNFKEQ. The trim removed 4 bases at V and 0 bases at J, leaving 14 bases unmatched. The CDR3 reads CASSPFGQGANPSSGNTIYF. DNA for the CDR3: TGTGCCAGCAGCCCCTTCGGACAGGGGGCAAATCCCAGCTCTGGAAACACCATATATTTT.

This clone was recorded a few times. The rearrangement uses TRBV7-9 and TRBJ1-5; D is possibly TRBD1 (5 bases). The CDR3 sequence is 13 residues long. V was cut by 1 base and J by 6 bases, with 7 bases left in between. Germline V CDR1 and CDR2: SEHNR, FQNEAQ (reference sequence). The chain's CDR3 is CASSLGGVQPQHF. The CDR3 region has the DNA TGTGCCAGCAGCTTAGGGGGCGTTCAGCCCCAGCATTTT.

Here the CDR3 reads CASSLDREGGYTF. The DNA of the CDR3 is TGTGCCAGCAGCTTGGATAGGGAGGGCGGCTACACCTTC. The chain joins TRBV7-9 to TRBJ1-2; D is undetermined. Germline CDR1 SEHNR, CDR2 FQNEAQ (reference sequence). V shed 3 bases and J shed 8 bases, with 13 bases lying between them. There are 13 residues in the CDR3.

This chain links TRBV19 with TRBJ2-1, with 9 positions matching TRBD2. The V gene's germline CDR1 is LNHDA and CDR2 SQIVND (reference sequence). The ends lost 6 bases at V and 4 bases at J; junction bases unmatched: 7. The CDR3 consists of 15 residues. This CDR3 reads CASSDIAGAYNEQFF. The CDR3 DNA reads as TGTGCCAGTAGCGACATAGCGGGGGCGTACAATGAGCAGTTCTTC.

The chain joins TRBV7-2 to TRBJ2-1; 9 bases fit TRBD2. Germline V gene data show CDR1 as SGHTA and CDR2 as FQGNSA. V lost 1 base, J lost 8 bases, and 6 bases stayed unmatched. CDR3 length equals 15 residues. The CDR3 nucleotides read TGTGCCAGCAGCTTAGTGGGACTAGCTCGGGATGAGCAGTTCTTC. It translates to CASSLVGLARDEQFF.

CDR3 sequence reads: CASSYYGGSEAFF. The DNA of the CDR3 is TGTGCCAGCAGTTACTACGGCGGTAGTGAAGCTTTCTTT. The chain joins TRBV6-5 to TRBJ1-1; no clear D. Germline loops: CDR1 MNHEY, CDR2 SVGAGI. The CDR3 sequence is 13 residues long. V was shortened by 1 base and J by 7 bases, with 10 bases between the two germline ends.

The chain joins TRBV5-8 to TRBJ1-2; 8 bases are shared with TRBD1. CDR3 size: 15 residues. The junction had 7 bases not matched to a gene; V was cut back by 4 bases and J by 2 bases. CDR1 SGHTS and CDR2 YDEGEE come from the germline V gene. The CDR3, as DNA: TGTGCCAGCAGCACCCCCGGGACAGGAAACTATGGCTACACCTTC. Protein: CASSTPGTGNYGYTF.

CDR3 region: CASSTGLETQYF. CDR3 coding DNA: TGTGCCAGCAGTACAGGGTTGGAGACCCAGTACTTC. The chain links TRBV2 to TRBJ2-5; maybe TRBD1 (6 bases). The germline gives CDR1 SNHLY, CDR2 FYNNEI. The CDR3 runs 12 residues. The V gene lost 5 bases and the J gene lost 5 bases, with 9 bases spanning the gap.

The V gene is TRBV7-9, the J gene TRBJ1-2; the D is unclear. The V end lost 5 bases, the J end lost 1 base, and 11 bases lay between the germline ends. The CDR3 totals 14 residues. Per the germline V gene, CDR1 is SEHNR and CDR2 is FQNEAQ (reference sequence). CDR3 amino acids: CASSPIGVNYGYTF. The CDR3 DNA is TGTGCCAGCAGCCCGATCGGGGTTAACTATGGCTACACCTTC. The full variable domain, rest sourced from reference TRBV7-9 and TRBJ1-2, is DTGVSQNPRHKITKRGQNVTFRCDPISEHNRLYWYRQTLGQGPEFLTYFQNEAQLEKSRLLSDRFSAERPKGSFSTLEIQRTEQGDSAMYLCASSPIGVNYGYTFGSGTRLTVV.

The CDR3 region is CASARTGPNEQFF. The CDR3 DNA follows: TGTGCCAGCGCCCGGACAGGGCCCAATGAGCAGTTCTTC. The chain employs TRBV25-1 and TRBJ2-1; TRBD1 agrees at 8 bases. The CDR3 sequence is 13 residues long. Germline values: CDR1 MGHDK, CDR2 SYGVNS. The ends lost 8 bases at V and 6 bases at J; junction bases unmatched: 6.

The chain combines TRBV6-5 with TRBJ1-5, with 7 bases fitting TRBD1. Germline values: CDR1 MNHEY, CDR2 SVGAGI. V dropped 6 bases and J dropped 5; count of bases not matched to a gene: 4. This CDR3 spans 13 amino acids. The CDR3 loop is CASSRGSDQPQHF. Here the CDR3 DNA reads TGTGCCAGCAGCAGGGGGAGCGATCAGCCCCAGCATTTT.

This CDR3 reads CASSLAGVPEAFF. DNA for the CDR3: TGTGCCAGCAGCTTGGCGGGGGTCCCTGAAGCTTTCTTT. This chain links TRBV5-8 with TRBJ1-1, with D tentatively TRBD1 (5 bases). The germline gives CDR1 SGHTS, CDR2 YDEGEE. The CDR3 contains 13 residues. Trimming shortened V by 0 bases and J by 6 bases, and 9 bases separated the two germline ends. The variable domain in full, with the rest retrieved from reference TRBV5-8 and TRBJ1-1, is EAGVTQSPTHLIKTRGQQATLRCSPISGHTSVYWYQQALGLGLQFLLWYDEGEERNRGNFPPRFSGRQFPNYSSELNVNALELEDSALYLCASSLAGVPEAFFGQGTRLTVV.

The V and J genes are TRBV9 and TRBJ2-3, with D perhaps matching TRBD1 (6 bases). Germline CDR1 SGDLS, CDR2 YYNGEE. The V and J ends lost 2 bases and 0 bases respectively, with 10 bases between them. The CDR3 runs 15 residues. CDR3 in DNA: TGTGCCAGCAGCGTGGGGACACTTAGCACAGATACGCAGTATTTT. It is translated as CASSVGTLSTDTQYF.

This clone came up once. V and J are TRBV10-3 and TRBJ2-2; possible D gene TRBD1, 6 bases. Germline assignment: CDR1 ENHRY and CDR2 SYGVKD. V shed 3 bases and J shed 6 bases, with 14 bases lying between them. CDR3 length equals 15 residues. The CDR3 protein is CAISDSGTFAGELFF. CDR3 nucleotides: TGTGCCATCAGTGACTCCGGGACATTCGCCGGGGAGCTGTTTTTT.

The chain has TRBV6-1 and TRBJ1-2; 7 nucleotides line up with TRBD1. CDR1 and CDR2 from the germline V gene are MNHNS and SASEGT. V gave up 4 bases and J gave up 4 bases; unmatched junction bases: 12. The CDR3 has 16 amino acids. In nucleotides, the CDR3 is TGTGCCAGCAGTGTGGCGAAGGGGGCGTCCTCCTATGGCTACACCTTC. It encodes CASSVAKGASSYGYTF.

V is TRBV10-3 and J is TRBJ2-1; 15 nucleotides align to TRBD2. The CDR3 spans 20 residues. Looked up from germline, CDR1 is ENHRY and CDR2 is SYGVKD. With 5 bases clipped from V and 2 bases from J, the junction kept 13 bases outside the gene matches. In DNA, the CDR3 is TGTGCCATCAGTTCTATTCCGGGACTAGCGGGAGGAACAACCTACAATGAGCAGTTCTTC. This sequence encodes CAISSIPGLAGGTTYNEQFF.

The CDR3 region has the DNA TGTGCCAGCAGTGGGTCTAGCGTGGCGGCCAAAAACATTCAGTACTTC. Amino acid sequence: CASSGSSVAAKNIQYF. The chain joins TRBV27 to TRBJ2-4, with D tentatively TRBD2 (6 bases). This CDR3 comprises 16 residues. V gave up 5 bases and J gave up 1 base, with 15 bases separating them. Germline CDR1 and CDR2: MNHEY and SMNVEV (reference sequence).